This T cell receptor beta chain emerged from a study of radiotherapy plus CTLA-4 blockade in lung cancer. The CDR3 totals 15 residues. Trimming took 7 bases from V and 7 from J; bases not matched to a gene: 14. Germline V gives CDR1 SGHRS, CDR2 YFSETQ. The data were produced by immunoSEQ multiplex PCR, yet TCRdb's version contains in-frame clones alone and is incomplete. The sample has roughly 69,000 clones, around 77% seen once. The sample in question was peripheral blood, obtained from a patient treated with radiotherapy plus ipilimumab. This clonotype originated in a human donor with non-small cell lung cancer whose response to radiotherapy plus ipilimumab could not be evaluated. Some clones in this sample may be carry-over from other donors' samples. The chain employs TRBV5-1 and TRBJ1-5, with 7 bases lining up with TRBD1. DNA of the CDR3: TGCGCCAGCCATAGACAGGGTCCTTCTGGACAGCCCCAGCATTTT. Its protein product is CASHRQGPSGQPQHF.